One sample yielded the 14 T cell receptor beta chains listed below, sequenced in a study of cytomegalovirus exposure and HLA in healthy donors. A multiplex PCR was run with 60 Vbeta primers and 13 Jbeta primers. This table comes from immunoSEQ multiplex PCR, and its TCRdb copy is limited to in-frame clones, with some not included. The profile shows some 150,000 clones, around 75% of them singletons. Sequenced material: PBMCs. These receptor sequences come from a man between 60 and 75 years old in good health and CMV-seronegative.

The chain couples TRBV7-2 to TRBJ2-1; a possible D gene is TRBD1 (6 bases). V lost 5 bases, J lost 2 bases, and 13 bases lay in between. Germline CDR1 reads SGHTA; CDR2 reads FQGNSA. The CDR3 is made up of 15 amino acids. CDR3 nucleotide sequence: TGTGCCAGCAGCCAGGGACCAGGGGCCTACAATGAGCAGTTCTTC. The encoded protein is CASSQGPGAYNEQFF. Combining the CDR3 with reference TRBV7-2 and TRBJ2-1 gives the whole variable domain GAGVSQSPSNKVTEKGKDVELRCDPISGHTALYWYRQSLGQGLEFLIYFQGNSAPDKSGLPSDRFSAERTGGSVSTLTIQRTQQEDSAVYLCASSQGPGAYNEQFFGPGTRLTVL.

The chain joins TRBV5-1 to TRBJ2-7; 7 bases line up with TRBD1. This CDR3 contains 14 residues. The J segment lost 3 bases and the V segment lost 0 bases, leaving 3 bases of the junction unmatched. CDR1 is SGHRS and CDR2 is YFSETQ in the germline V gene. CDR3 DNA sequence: TGCGCCAGCAGCTTGGGGACAGGCAACTACGAGCAGTACTTC. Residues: CASSLGTGNYEQYF.

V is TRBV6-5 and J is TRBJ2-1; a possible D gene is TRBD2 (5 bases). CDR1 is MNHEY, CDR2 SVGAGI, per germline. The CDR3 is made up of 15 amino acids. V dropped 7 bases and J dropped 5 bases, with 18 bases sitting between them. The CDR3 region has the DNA TGTGCCAGCATGAATCTGCGGAGGATCAACAATGAGCAGTTCTTC. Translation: CASMNLRRINNEQFF.

Here the CDR3 DNA reads TGTGCCAGCAGTTTATCAGGACAGGGGGAAGGTCAGCCCCAGCATTTT. The encoded protein is CASSLSGQGEGQPQHF. The chain uses TRBV27 and TRBJ1-5; TRBD1 agrees at 10 bases. The V gene's germline CDR1 is MNHEY and CDR2 SMNVEV (reference sequence). Trimming at V came to 0 bases and at J to 6 bases, leaving 5 bases not matched to a gene. There are 16 residues in the CDR3.

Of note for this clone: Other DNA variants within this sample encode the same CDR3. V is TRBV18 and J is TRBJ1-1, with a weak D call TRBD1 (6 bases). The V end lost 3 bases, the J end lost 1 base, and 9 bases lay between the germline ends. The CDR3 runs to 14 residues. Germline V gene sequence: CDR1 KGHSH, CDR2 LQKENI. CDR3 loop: CASSPSGQNTEAFF. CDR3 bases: TGTGCCAGCTCACCGTCGGGACAGAACACTGAAGCTTTCTTT. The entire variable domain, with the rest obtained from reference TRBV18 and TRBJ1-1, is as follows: NAGVMQNPRHLVRRRGQEARLRCSPMKGHSHVYWYRQLPEEGLKFMVYLQKENIIDESGMPKERFSAEFPKEGPSILRIQQVVRGDSAAYFCASSPSGQNTEAFFGQGTRLTVV.

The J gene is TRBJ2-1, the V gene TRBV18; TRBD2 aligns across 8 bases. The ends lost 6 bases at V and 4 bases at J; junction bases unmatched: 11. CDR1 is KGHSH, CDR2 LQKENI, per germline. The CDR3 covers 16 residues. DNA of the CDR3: TGTGCCAGCTCGCCCCGGGTCACTAGCGGATACAATGAGCAGTTCTTC. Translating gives CASSPRVTSGYNEQFF.

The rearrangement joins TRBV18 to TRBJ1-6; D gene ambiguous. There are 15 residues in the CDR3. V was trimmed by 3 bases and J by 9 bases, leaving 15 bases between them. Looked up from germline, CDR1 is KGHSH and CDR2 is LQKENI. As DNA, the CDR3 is TGTGCCAGCTCACCGGATGGGAACGGGATTTCACCCCTCCACTTT. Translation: CASSPDGNGISPLHF.

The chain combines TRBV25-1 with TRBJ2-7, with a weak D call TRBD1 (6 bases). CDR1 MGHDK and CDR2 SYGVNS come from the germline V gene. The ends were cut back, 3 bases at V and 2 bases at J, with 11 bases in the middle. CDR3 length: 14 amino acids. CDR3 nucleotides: TGTGCCAGCAGTGACCTTCAGGGGACCTACGAGCAGTACTTC. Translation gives CASSDLQGTYEQYF.

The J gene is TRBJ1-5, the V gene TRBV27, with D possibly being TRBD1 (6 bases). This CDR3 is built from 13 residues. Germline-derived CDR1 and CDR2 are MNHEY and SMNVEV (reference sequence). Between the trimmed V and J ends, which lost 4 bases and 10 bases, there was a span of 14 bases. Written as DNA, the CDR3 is TGTGCCAGCAGTTCCACTGACAGGTCCCCCCAGCATTTT. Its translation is CASSSTDRSPQHF.

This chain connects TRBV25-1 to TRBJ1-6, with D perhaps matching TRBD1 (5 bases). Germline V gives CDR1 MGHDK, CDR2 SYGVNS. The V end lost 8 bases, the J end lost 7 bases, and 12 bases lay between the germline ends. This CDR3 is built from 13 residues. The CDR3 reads CASHRFPNSPLHF. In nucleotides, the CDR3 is TGTGCCAGCCACAGGTTCCCGAATTCACCCCTCCACTTT.

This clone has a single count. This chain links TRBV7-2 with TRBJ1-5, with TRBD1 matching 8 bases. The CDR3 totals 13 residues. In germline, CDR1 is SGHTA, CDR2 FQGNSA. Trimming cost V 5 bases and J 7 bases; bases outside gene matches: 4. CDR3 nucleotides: TGTGCCAGCAGCCTGGACAGGGTCCAGCCCCAGCATTTT. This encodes CASSLDRVQPQHF.

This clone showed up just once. The CDR3 reads CASGLVATVGQGYGYTF. The CDR3 DNA reads TGTGCTAGTGGTTTGGTTGCGACCGTGGGACAGGGGTATGGCTACACCTTC. V gene TRBV12-5 combines with J gene TRBJ1-2, with TRBD1 matching 10 bases. There are 17 residues in the CDR3. V shed 0 bases, J shed 5 bases, and the junction held 9 bases outside the gene matches. The V gene's germline CDR1 is LGHNT and CDR2 FRNRAP.

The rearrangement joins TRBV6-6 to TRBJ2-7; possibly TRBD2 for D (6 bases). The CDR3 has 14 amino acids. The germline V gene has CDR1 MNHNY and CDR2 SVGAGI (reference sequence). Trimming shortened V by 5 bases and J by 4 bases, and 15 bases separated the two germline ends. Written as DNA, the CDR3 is TGTGCCAGCAGTCTTCAGTCCGGGGGATACGAGCAGTACTTC. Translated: CASSLQSGGYEQYF.

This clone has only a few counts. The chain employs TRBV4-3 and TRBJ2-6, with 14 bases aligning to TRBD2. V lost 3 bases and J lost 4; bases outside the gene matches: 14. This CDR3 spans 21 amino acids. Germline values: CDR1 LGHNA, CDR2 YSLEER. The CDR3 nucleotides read TGCGCCAGCAGCCAGTATGACGGGACTAGCGGGAGAATCTCCGGGGCCAACGTCCTGACTTTC. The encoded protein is CASSQYDGTSGRISGANVLTF.